This section outlines one TCR beta chain sequence together with its context. Its specificity is not known. V dropped 6 bases and J dropped 4; count of bases not matched to a gene: 4. Looked up from germline, CDR1 is SGDLS and CDR2 is YYNGEE. The CDR3 sequence is 13 residues long. The sample belongs to a study of T cells after posttransplantation cyclophosphamide. General observations from the study: Donor-recipient repertoire similarity was low at 1-2 months, rising over year one. Skin or GI-infiltrating T cells shared few TRB sequences with blood. Recipient CMV seropositivity and CMV reactivation strongly tracked TRB clonality.

Controls had myeloablative marrow grafts with methotrexate and calcineurin inhibitor, sampled at 1 year. The protocol was immunoSEQ multiplex PCR, while the TCRdb copy is restricted to in-frame clones and leaves out a portion. The data contain tens of thousands of clones, approximately 86% of them singletons. V usage is TRBV9 and J usage is TRBJ2-7, with 10 bases aligning to TRBD1. This material consisted of PBMCs, taken about 400 days after allogeneic stem cell transplant with calcineurin inhibitor and methotrexate. This clonotype originated in a female patient between 30 and 45 years old who received an allogeneic stem cell transplant from an unrelated donor, was CMV-positive, and had acute and chronic GVHD. The graft donor may have given rise to some T cells. In DNA form, the CDR3 reads TGTGCCAGCAACAGACAGGGGGCTTACGAGCAGTACTTC. This sequence encodes CASNRQGAYEQYF.